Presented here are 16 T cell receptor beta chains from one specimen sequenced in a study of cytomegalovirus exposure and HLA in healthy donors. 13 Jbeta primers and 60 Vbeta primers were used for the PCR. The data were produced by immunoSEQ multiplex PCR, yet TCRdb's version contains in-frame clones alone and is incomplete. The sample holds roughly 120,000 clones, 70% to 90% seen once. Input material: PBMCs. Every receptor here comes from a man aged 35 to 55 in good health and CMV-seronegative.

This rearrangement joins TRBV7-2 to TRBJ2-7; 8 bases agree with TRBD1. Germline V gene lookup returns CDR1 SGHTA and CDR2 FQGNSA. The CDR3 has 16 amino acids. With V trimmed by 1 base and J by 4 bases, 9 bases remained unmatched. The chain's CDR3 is CASSLVTRGLTYEQYF. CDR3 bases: TGTGCCAGCAGCTTAGTCACCAGGGGGCTTACTTACGAGCAGTACTTC.

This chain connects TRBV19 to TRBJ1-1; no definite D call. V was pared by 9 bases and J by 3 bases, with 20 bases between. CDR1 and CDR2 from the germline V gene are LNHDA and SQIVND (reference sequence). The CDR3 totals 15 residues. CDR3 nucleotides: TGTGCCAGCTCGCAATTGAGGGTTCGAGACACTGAAGCTTTCTTT. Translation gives CASSQLRVRDTEAFF.

The DNA for the CDR3 is TGTGCCAGCAGCAACAGGGGGAACACTGAAGCTTTCTTT. Translating gives CASSNRGNTEAFF. V and J are TRBV27 and TRBJ1-1; 7 bases align to TRBD1. J gave up 1 base and V 6 bases, and 2 bases lay outside the gene matches. This CDR3 comprises 13 residues. Germline-derived CDR1 and CDR2 are MNHEY and SMNVEV (reference sequence).

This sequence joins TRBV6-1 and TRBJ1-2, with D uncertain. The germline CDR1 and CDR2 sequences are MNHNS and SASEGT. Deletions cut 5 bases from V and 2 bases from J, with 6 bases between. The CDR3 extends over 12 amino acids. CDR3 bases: TGTGCCAGCAGTCCAAGCAACTATGGCTACACCTTC. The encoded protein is CASSPSNYGYTF.

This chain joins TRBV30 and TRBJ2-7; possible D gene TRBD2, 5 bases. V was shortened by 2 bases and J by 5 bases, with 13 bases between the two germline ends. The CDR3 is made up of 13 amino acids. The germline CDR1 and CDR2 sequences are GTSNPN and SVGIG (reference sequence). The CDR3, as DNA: TGTGCCTGGAGTAAGGGAGTGGCTCACGAGCAGTACTTC. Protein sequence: CAWSKGVAHEQYF. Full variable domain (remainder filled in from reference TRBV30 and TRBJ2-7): SQTIHQWPATLVQPVGSPLSLECTVEGTSNPNLYWYRQAAGRGLQLLFYSVGIGQISSEVPQNLSASRPQDRQFILSSKKLLLSDSGFYLCAWSKGVAHEQYFGPGTRLTVT.

The CDR3, as DNA: TGCGCCAGCAGCCCGGGTGGACAGCCCGAAGCTTTCTTT. Translation: CASSPGGQPEAFF. The chain couples TRBV4-3 to TRBJ1-1; the D gene is possibly TRBD1 (6 bases). The CDR3 extends over 13 amino acids. Per the germline V gene, CDR1 is LGHNA and CDR2 is YSLEER. Deletions cut 4 bases from V and 8 bases from J, with 14 bases between.

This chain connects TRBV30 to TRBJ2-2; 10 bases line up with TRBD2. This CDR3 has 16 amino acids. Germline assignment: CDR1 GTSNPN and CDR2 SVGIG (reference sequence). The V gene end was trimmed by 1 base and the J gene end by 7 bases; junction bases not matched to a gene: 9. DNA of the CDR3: TGTGCCTGGAGTGACCCGACTAGCGGGTATGGCGGGGAGCTGTTTTTT. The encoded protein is CAWSDPTSGYGGELFF.

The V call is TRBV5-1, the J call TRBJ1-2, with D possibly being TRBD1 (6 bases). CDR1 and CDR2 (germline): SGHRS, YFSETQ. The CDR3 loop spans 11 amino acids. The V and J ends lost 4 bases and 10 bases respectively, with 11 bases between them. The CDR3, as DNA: TGCGCCAGCAGCGTGGACAGAAACTACACCTTC. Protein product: CASSVDRNYTF.

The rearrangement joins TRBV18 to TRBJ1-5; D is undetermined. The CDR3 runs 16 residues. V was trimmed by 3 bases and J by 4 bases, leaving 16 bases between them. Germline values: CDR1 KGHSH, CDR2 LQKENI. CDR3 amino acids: CASSPSAAGRNQPQHF. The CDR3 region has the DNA TGTGCCAGCTCACCGTCGGCCGCCGGGAGGAATCAGCCCCAGCATTTT.

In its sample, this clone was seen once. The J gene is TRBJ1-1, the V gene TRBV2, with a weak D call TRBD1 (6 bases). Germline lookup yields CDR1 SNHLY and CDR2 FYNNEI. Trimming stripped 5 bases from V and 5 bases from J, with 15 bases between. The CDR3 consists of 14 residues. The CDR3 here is CASSQTGGETEAFF. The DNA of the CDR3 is TGTGCCAGCAGTCAGACGGGGGGCGAGACTGAAGCTTTCTTT.

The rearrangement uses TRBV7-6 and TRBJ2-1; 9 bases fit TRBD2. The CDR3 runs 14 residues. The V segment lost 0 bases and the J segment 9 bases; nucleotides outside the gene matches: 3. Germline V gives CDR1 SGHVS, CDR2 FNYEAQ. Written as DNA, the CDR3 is TGTGCCAGCAGCTTAGCGGGACTAGCTTCTGAGCAGTTCTTC. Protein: CASSLAGLASEQFF.

CDR3: CASSPGGTTGELFF. CDR3 nucleotide sequence: TGTGCCAGCAGTCCAGGGGGGACCACCGGGGAGCTGTTTTTT. The rearrangement joins TRBV7-2 to TRBJ2-2, with D maybe TRBD1 (7 bases). Germline lookup yields CDR1 SGHTA and CDR2 FQGNSA. The CDR3 sequence is 14 residues long. The V end was cut by 6 bases, the J end by 4 bases, with 12 bases between. Together with reference TRBV7-2 and TRBJ2-2, the CDR3 gives the full variable domain: GAGVSQSPSNKVTEKGKDVELRCDPISGHTALYWYRQSLGQGLEFLIYFQGNSAPDKSGLPSDRFSAERTGGSVSTLTIQRTQQEDSAVYLCASSPGGTTGELFFGEGSRLTVL.

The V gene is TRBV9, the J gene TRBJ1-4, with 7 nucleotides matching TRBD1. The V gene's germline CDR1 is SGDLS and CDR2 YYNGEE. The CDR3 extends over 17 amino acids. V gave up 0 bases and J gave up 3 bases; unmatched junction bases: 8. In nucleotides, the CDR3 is TGTGCCAGCAGCGTAGCTAGCCGGACAGGATCTAATGAAAAACTGTTTTTT. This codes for CASSVASRTGSNEKLFF.

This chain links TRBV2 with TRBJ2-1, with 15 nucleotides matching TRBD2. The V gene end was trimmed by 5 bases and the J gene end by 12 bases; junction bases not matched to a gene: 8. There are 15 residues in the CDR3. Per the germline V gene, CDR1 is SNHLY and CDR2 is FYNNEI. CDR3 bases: TGTGCCAGCAGTACGGGACTAGCGGGGGGCGATGTGCAGTTCTTC. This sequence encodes CASSTGLAGGDVQFF. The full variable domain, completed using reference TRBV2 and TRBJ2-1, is EPEVTQTPSHQVTQMGQEVILRCVPISNHLYFYWYRQILGQKVEFLVSFYNNEISEKSEIFDDQFSVERPDGSNFTLKIRSTKLEDSAMYFCASSTGLAGGDVQFFGPGTRLTVL.

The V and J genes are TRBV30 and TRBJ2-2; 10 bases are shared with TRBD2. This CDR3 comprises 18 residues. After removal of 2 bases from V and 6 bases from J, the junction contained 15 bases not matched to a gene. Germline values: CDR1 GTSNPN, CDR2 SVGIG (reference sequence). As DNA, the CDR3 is TGTGCCTGGAGTCGTGCGAGCGGGAGGGCCTTTAGCTCCGGGGAGCTGTTTTTT. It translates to CAWSRASGRAFSSGELFF.

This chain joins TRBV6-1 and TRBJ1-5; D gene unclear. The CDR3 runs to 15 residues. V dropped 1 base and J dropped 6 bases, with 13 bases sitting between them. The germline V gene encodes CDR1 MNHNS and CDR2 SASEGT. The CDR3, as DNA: TGTGCCAGCAGTGAAGTAGGAGGGTATAGTCAGCCCCAGCATTTT. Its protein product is CASSEVGGYSQPQHF.